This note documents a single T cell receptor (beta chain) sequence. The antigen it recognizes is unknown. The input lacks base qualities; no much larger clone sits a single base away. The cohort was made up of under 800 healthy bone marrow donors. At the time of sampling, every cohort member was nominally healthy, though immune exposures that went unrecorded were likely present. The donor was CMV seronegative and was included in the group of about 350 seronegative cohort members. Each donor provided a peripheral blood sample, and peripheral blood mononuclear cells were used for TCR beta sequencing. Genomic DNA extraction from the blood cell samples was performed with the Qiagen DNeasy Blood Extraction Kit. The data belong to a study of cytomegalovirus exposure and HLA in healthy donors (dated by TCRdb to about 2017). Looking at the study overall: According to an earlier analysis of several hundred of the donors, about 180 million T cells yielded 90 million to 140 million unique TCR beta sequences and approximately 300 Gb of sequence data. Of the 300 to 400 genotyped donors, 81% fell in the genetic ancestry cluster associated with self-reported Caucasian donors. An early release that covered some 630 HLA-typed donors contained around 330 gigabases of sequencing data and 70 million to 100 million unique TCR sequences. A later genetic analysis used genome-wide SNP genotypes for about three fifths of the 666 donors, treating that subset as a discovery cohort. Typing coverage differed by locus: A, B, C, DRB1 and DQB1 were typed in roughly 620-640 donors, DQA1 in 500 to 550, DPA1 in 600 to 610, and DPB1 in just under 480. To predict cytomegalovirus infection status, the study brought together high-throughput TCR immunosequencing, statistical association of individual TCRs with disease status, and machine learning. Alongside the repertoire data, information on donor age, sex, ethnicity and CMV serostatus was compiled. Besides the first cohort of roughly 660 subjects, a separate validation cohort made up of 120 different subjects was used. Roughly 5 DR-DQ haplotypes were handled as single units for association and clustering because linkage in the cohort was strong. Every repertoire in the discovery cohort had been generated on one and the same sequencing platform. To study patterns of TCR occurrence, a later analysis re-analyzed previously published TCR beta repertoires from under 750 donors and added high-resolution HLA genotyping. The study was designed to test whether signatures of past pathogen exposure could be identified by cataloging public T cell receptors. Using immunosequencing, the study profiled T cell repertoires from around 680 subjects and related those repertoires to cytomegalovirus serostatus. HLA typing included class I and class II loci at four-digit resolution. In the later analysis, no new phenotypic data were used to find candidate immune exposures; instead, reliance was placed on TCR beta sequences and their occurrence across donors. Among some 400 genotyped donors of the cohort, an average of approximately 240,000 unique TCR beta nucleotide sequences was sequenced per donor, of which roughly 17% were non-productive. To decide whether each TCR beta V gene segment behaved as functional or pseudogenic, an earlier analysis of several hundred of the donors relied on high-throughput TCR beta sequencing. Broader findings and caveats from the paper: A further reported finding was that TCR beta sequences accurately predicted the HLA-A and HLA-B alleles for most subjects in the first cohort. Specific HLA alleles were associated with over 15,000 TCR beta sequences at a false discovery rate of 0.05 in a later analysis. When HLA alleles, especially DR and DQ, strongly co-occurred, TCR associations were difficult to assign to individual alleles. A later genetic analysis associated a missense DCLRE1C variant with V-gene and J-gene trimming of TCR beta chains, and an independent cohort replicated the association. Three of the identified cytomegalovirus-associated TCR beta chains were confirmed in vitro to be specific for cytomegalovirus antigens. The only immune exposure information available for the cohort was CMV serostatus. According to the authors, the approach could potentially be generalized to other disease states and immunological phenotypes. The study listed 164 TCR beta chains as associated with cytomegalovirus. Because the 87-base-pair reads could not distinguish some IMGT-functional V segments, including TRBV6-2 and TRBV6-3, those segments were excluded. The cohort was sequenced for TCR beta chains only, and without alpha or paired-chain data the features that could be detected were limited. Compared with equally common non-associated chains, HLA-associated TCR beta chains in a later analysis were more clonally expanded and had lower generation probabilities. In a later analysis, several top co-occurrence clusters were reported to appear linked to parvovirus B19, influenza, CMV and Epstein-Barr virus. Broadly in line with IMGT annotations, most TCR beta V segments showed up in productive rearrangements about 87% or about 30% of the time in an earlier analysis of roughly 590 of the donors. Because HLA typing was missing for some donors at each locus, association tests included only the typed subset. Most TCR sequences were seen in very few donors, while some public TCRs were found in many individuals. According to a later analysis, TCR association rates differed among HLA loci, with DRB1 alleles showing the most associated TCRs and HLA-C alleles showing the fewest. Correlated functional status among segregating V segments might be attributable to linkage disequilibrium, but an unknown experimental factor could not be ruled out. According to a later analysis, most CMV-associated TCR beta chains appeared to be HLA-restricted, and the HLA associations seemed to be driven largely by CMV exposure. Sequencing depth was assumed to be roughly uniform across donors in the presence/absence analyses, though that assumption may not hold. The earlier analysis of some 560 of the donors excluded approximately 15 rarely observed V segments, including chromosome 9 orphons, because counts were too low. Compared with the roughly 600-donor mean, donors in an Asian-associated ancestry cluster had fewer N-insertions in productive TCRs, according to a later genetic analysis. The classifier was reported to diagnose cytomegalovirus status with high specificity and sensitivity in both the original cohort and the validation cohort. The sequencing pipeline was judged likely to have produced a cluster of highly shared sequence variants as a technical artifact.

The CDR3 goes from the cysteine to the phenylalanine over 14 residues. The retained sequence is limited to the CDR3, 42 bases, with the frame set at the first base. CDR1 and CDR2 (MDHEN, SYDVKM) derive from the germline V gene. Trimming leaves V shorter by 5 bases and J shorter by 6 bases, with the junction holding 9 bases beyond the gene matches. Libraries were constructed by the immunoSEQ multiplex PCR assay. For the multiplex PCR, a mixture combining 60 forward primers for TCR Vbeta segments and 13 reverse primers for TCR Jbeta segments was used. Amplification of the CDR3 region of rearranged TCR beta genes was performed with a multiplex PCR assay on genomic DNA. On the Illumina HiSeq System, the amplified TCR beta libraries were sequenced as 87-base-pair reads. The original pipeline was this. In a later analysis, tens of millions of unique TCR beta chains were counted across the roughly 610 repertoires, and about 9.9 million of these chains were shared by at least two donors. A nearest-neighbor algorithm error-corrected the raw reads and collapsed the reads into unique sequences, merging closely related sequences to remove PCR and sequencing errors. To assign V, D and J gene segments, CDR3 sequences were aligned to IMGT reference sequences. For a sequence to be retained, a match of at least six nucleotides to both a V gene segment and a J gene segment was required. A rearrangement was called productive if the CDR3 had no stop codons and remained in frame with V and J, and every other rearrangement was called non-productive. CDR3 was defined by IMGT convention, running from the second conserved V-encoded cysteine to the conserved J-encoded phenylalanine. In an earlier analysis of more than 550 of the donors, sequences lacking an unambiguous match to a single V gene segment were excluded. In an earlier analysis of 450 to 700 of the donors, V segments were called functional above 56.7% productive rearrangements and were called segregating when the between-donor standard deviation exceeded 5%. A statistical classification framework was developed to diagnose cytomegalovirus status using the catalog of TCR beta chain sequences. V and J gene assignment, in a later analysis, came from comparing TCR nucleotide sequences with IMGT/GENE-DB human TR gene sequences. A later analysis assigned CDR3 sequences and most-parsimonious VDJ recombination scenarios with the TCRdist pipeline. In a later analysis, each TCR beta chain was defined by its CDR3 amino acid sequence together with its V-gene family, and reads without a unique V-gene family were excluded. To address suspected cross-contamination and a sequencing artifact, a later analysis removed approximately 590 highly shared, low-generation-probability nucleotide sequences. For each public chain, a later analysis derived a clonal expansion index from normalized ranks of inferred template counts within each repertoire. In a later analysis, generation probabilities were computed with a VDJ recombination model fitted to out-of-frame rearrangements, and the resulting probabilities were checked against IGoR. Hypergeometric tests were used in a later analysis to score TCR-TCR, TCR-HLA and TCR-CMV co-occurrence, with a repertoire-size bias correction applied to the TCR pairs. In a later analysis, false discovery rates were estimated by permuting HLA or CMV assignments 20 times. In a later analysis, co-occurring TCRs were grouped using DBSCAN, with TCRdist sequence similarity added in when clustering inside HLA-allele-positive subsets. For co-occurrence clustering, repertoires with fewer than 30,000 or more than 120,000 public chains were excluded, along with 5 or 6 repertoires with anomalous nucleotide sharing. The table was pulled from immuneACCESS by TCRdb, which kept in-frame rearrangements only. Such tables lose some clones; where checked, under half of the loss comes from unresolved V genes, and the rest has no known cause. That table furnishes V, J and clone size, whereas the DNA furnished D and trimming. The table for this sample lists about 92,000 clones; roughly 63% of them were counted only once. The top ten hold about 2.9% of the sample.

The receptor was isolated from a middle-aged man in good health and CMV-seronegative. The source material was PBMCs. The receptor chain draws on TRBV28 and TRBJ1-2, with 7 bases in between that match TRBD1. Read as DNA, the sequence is TGTGCCAGCAGTGCCGGGACAGCCGCCCATGGCTACACCTTC. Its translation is CASSAGTAAHGYTF.